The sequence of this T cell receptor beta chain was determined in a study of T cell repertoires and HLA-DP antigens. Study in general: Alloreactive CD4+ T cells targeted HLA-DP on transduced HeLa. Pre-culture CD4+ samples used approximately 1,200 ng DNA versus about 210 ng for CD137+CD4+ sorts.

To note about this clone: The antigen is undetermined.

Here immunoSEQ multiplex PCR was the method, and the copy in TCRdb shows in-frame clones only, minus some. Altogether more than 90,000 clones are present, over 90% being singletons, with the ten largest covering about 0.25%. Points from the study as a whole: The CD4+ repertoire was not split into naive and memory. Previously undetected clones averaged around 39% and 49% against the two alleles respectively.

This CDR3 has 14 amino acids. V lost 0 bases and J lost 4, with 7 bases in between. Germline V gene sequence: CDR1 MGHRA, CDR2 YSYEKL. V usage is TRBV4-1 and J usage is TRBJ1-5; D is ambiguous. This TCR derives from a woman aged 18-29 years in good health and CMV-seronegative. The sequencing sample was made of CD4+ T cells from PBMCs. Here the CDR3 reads CASSQEQRNQPQHF. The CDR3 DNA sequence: TGCGCCAGCAGCCAAGAACAGCGTAATCAGCCCCAGCATTTT.